The clone carrying this T cell receptor beta chain came up once. What it recognizes is unknown. The entry originates in a study of shared clonotypes between healthy human individuals. The data were produced by immunoSEQ multiplex PCR, yet TCRdb's version contains in-frame clones alone and is incomplete. The sample lists 2 million to 2.5 million clones, approximately 95% occurring once. CDR3 size: 13 residues. Losses at the gene ends were 6 bases for V and 0 bases for J; bases not matched to a gene: 2. The germline V gene has CDR1 MNHNS and CDR2 SASEGT. Notes on the study in general: Between a few donors, naive CD4 clonotypes were shared at a level of about 5%.

The V call is TRBV6-1, the J call TRBJ2-7, with TRBD1 matching 7 bases. The sequencing sample was made of naive CD4+ T cells from PBMCs. This sample's subset: CD45RA+ positively selected. The source is a man aged 18 to 35 in good health. Some clones in this sample may be carry-over from other donors' samples. CDR3 sequence reads: CASRGTASYEQYF. CDR3 sequence (DNA): TGTGCCAGCAGAGGGACAGCCTCCTACGAGCAGTACTTC.